Each of the 15 T cell receptor beta chains below was sequenced from the same sample in a study of vaccination and CD4 T cells after COVID-19. The treatment here: roughly 10-day PBMC culture with coronavirus spike peptide pools or control peptides (ViraFEST assay). Their specific antigens are unknown. With the Oncomine TCR Beta short-read assay, DNA from cultured CD4+ T cells was sequenced. One entry per CDR3 protein results from TCRdb running MiXCR on the PCR reads. This sample has about 11,000 distinct CDR3 sequences; around 50% occur once, and the top ten carry about 10%. Sequenced material: CD4+ T cells from blood, cultured in vitro. The receptors derive from a human donor who had recovered from COVID-19.

The gene calls are TRBV7-2 and TRBJ2-5, with 13 nucleotides matching TRBD2. With 0 bases clipped from V and 0 bases from J, the junction kept 4 bases outside the gene matches. The CDR3 is made up of 18 amino acids. Germline V gene data show CDR1 as SGHTA and CDR2 as FQGNSA. This CDR3 reads CASSLALAGGPHQETQYF. The CDR3 DNA reads TGTGCCAGCAGCTTAGCACTAGCGGGAGGGCCCCACCAAGAGACCCAGTACTTC.

This chain joins TRBV30 and TRBJ2-7; possible D gene TRBD1, 6 bases. Trimming took 0 bases from V and 2 from J, leaving 14 bases between them. Germline loops: CDR1 GTSNPN, CDR2 SVGIG (reference sequence). This CDR3 region has 15 residues. This chain's CDR3 is CAWSVLRQDPYEQYF. Written as DNA, the CDR3 is TGTGCCTGGAGTGTACTTCGACAGGACCCCTACGAGCAGTACTTC.

This clonotype was found a few times. The gene calls are TRBV5-8 and TRBJ2-3, with D unresolved. Germline assignment: CDR1 SGHTS and CDR2 YDEGEE. V was trimmed by 1 base and J by 3 bases, leaving 9 bases between them. CDR3 length equals 14 residues. The CDR3 is CASSLFVRTDTQYF. For the CDR3, the DNA is TGTGCCAGCAGCTTGTTTGTTCGTACAGATACGCAGTATTTT.

The chain couples TRBV7-2 to TRBJ1-6; D possibly corresponds to TRBD1 (5 bases). The germline V and J ends were trimmed by 2 bases and 7 bases, with 9 bases remaining between them. CDR3 length equals 14 residues. Germline V lookup: CDR1 SGHTA, CDR2 FQGNSA. The CDR3 region is CASSLQGPNSPLHF. In DNA form, the CDR3 reads TGTGCCAGCAGCTTACAGGGCCCCAATTCACCCCTCCACTTT.

This clonotype was observed a handful of times. This sequence joins TRBV15 and TRBJ1-1, with 7 bases fitting TRBD1. J gave up 0 bases and V 0 bases, and 4 bases lay outside the gene matches. Germline CDR1 is LNHNV and CDR2 is YYDKDF (reference sequence). The CDR3 is made up of 16 amino acids. This chain's CDR3 is CATSRETGALNTEAFF. Written as DNA, the CDR3 is TGTGCCACCAGCAGAGAAACAGGGGCCCTGAACACTGAAGCTTTCTTT.

This chain uses TRBV6-2 or TRBV6-3 with TRBJ2-7, with 9 bases aligning to TRBD2. The CDR3 extends over 14 amino acids. The V gene's germline CDR1 is MNHEY and CDR2 SVGEGT. After removal of 5 bases from V and 5 bases from J, the junction contained 7 bases not matched to a gene. CDR3 in DNA: TGTGCCAGCAGTATAGCGGGAGTGGGCGACGAGCAGTACTTC. This encodes CASSIAGVGDEQYF.

The J gene is TRBJ2-7, the V gene TRBV19; D gene uncertain. Trimming removed 10 bases from V and 2 bases from J, with 27 bases in between. The CDR3 has 17 amino acids. CDR1 is LNHDA, CDR2 SQIVND, per germline (reference sequence). In nucleotides, the CDR3 is TGTGCCACAGCAACCGTTTCCTTCCAAACTCAGGCCTACGAGCAGTACTTC. It is translated as CATATVSFQTQAYEQYF.

The chain recombines TRBV12-3 or TRBV12-4 with TRBJ1-6; no firm D call. The ends were cut back, 4 bases at V and 8 bases at J, with 12 bases in the middle. There are 14 residues in the CDR3. The CDR3 loop is CASSWTGADSPLHF. The CDR3 nucleotides are TGTGCCAGCAGTTGGACGGGCGCGGATTCACCCCTCCACTTT.

CDR3 region: CASSQEGPRTSGRPGELFF. CDR3 in DNA: TGTGCCAGCAGCCAAGAAGGTCCTCGGACTAGCGGGCGGCCCGGGGAGCTGTTTTTT. The chain joins TRBV4-2 to TRBJ2-2; 11 bases agree with TRBD2. Germline CDR1 LGHNA, CDR2 YNFKEQ. CDR3 length: 19 amino acids. Unmatched junction bases numbered 12, after V lost 0 bases and J lost 6 bases.

This clonotype showed up just a few times. The rearrangement joins TRBV19 to TRBJ1-1, with D possibly matching TRBD1 (5 bases). In germline, CDR1 is LNHDA, CDR2 SQIVND (reference sequence). CDR3 length: 13 residues. Trimming left V 1 base short and J 6 bases short, with 9 bases between. For the CDR3, the DNA is TGTGCCAGTAGTATAGGGGGGTACCCTGAAGCTTTCTTT. Its protein is CASSIGGYPEAFF.

This clonotype was counted a few times. The V call is TRBV11-3, the J call TRBJ2-3; D is unclear. This CDR3 is built from 14 residues. Trimming pared 1 base from V and 1 base from J, leaving 6 bases between. Germline V CDR1 and CDR2: SGHNT, YENEEA. The CDR3 DNA sequence: TGTGCCAGCAGCTTAGCGGGTGGCACAGATACGCAGTATTTT. It specifies CASSLAGGTDTQYF.

V and J are TRBV27 and TRBJ1-1; a possible D gene is TRBD1 (5 bases). The CDR3 is 15 amino acids. V shed 6 bases and J shed 3 bases, with 17 bases lying between them. CDR1 is MNHEY and CDR2 is SMNVEV in the germline V gene (reference sequence). The CDR3 loop is CASSLRQPRDTEAFF. Written as DNA, the CDR3 is TGTGCCAGCAGCCTCCGACAGCCCCGCGACACTGAAGCTTTCTTT.

The chain couples TRBV12-3 or TRBV12-4 to TRBJ2-7, with TRBD2 matching over 10 bases. The CDR3 consists of 15 residues. With V trimmed by 5 bases and J by 3 bases, 7 bases remained unmatched. CDR3 sequence: CASSGTTSGYYEQYF. In DNA, the CDR3 is TGTGCCAGCAGTGGTACGACTAGCGGGTACTACGAGCAGTACTTC.

This clonotype appeared once. The chain links TRBV4-2 to TRBJ2-7; D may be TRBD1 (5 bases). In germline, CDR1 is LGHNA, CDR2 YNFKEQ. This CDR3 has 16 residues. V lost 1 base and J lost 2, with 15 bases in between. The CDR3 protein is CASSQGAPQVTYEQYF. The CDR3 bases are TGTGCCAGCAGCCAAGGGGCTCCACAGGTCACCTACGAGCAGTACTTC.

The V call is TRBV6-1, the J call TRBJ2-3; maybe TRBD2 (6 bases). The germline V gene encodes CDR1 MNHNS and CDR2 SASEGT. Deletions cut 8 bases from V and 0 bases from J, with 12 bases between. This CDR3 spans 14 amino acids. This CDR3 is CASAAGISTDTQYF. CDR3 sequence (DNA): TGTGCCAGCGCGGCGGGGATTAGCACAGATACGCAGTATTTT.